The clone carrying this T cell receptor beta chain turned up a few times. Its cognate antigen is unknown. Only CD45RO-negative cells positively selected for CCR7 counted as naive CD8 cells, so terminally differentiated effector memory CD45RA+ cells were excluded. An approximately 200 ng quantity of DNA, around 30,000 T cell genomes, went into the sorted-subset replicate PCRs. The protocol was immunoSEQ multiplex PCR, while the TCRdb copy is restricted to in-frame clones and leaves out a portion. In the table there are about 2,100,000 clones, roughly 91% of which are singletons. Trimming shortened V by 4 bases and J by 0 bases, and 3 bases separated the two germline ends. CDR1 SNHLY and CDR2 FYNNEI come from the germline V gene. There are 12 residues in the CDR3. This sample was taken from a study of shared clonotypes between healthy human individuals. Looking at the study overall: Three CD4 naive, three CD4 memory, two CD8 naive and one CD8 memory plate were used per donor.

Regarding the study as a whole: Naive subsets generally had larger estimated richness than memory subsets. Some clonotypes were shared by all four sorted-subset donors, while others were not shared. The non-shared ones had lower generation probabilities than the shared ones.

The sample consisted of naive CD8+ T cells from PBMCs. This chain connects TRBV2 to TRBJ1-1; D is ambiguous. This TCR came from a man aged 18 to 29 in good health. Some clones in this sample may be carry-over from other donors' samples. CDR3 protein: CASSVLNTEAFF. The DNA of the CDR3 is TGTGCCAGCAGTGTGTTGAACACTGAAGCTTTCTTT.